The rows below give T cell receptor beta chains drawn from one sample of a study of T-cell memory formation after mild COVID-19. One entry per CDR3 protein results from TCRdb running MiXCR on the 5' RACE reads. The sample contains hundreds of thousands of distinct CDR3 sequences, about a fifth of which appear only once. Material for sequencing was PBMCs or a T cell subset sorted from them (not recorded which). These receptors were obtained from an adult woman who had mild COVID-19 (a few samples of this study predate the infection). Cell type and time point are not known. Both conserved end residues are part of each CDR3. A D gene is named only where the DNA matches it firmly. Not every row has a clone size; where given, it reads once, few, many or a size class.

cdr3_aa	cdr3_nt	clone_size	v_call	j_call	d_call
CASSPSTDQPQHF	TGTGCCAGCTCACCATCAACCGATCAGCCCCAGCATTTT	few	TRBV18	TRBJ1-5	.
CASSLGHDKVF	TGTGCCAGCAGCCTCGGTCATGACAAGGTTTTT	.	TRBV7-9	TRBJ1-4	.
CASSHRGANEKLFF	TGTGCCAGCAGTCACAGGGGGGCTAATGAAAAACTGTTTTTT	once	TRBV12-3/TRBV12-4	TRBJ1-4	TRBD1
CATSDSTLGAQHF	TGTGCCACCAGTGATTCTACATTGGGGGCCCAGCATTTT	few	TRBV24-1	TRBJ1-5	.
CATSDTYRQETQYF	TGTGCCACCAGTGATACCTACAGACAAGAGACCCAGTACTTC	few	TRBV24-1	TRBJ2-5	.
CSARRPGGGTEAFF	TGCAGCGCTCGTAGACCGGGGGGGGGCACTGAAGCTTTCTTT	.	TRBV29-1	TRBJ1-1	.
CASSPTGGNNYGYTF	TGTGCCAGCAGCCCAACAGGGGGAAATAACTATGGCTACACCTTC	few	TRBV7-3	TRBJ1-2	TRBD1
CASSFGGTRYEQYF	TGTGCCAGCAGCTTTGGGGGGACCCGTTACGAGCAGTACTTC	.	TRBV11-2	TRBJ2-7	.
CASSIVGGDTEAFF	TGTGCCAGTAGTATTGTGGGGGGGGACACTGAAGCTTTCTTT	.	TRBV19	TRBJ1-1	.
CASSLGLVTQFQETQYF	TGTGCCAGCAGCTTGGGGTTAGTTACCCAATTTCAAGAGACCCAGTACTTC	.	TRBV5-4	TRBJ2-5	.
CATSDPGASNQPQHF	TGTGCCACCAGTGATCCGGGGGCCAGCAATCAGCCCCAGCATTTT	.	TRBV24-1	TRBJ1-5	.
CSVVGTTYEQYF	TGCAGCGTTGTCGGGACGACCTACGAGCAGTACTTC	.	TRBV29-1	TRBJ2-7	.
CSVADGYEQYF	TGCAGCGTTGCGGATGGGTACGAGCAGTACTTC	.	TRBV29-1	TRBJ2-7	.
CASSLRGTGGRVYSGANVLTF	TGTGCCAGCAGCTTAAGGGGGACAGGGGGCCGAGTTTACTCTGGGGCCAACGTCCTGACTTTC	.	TRBV7-2	TRBJ2-6	TRBD1
CAWSQGRSPSGNTIYF	TGTGCCTGGAGTCAGGGGCGTTCCCCCTCTGGAAACACCATATATTTT	.	TRBV30	TRBJ1-3	.
CAWRAGGKANYGYTF	TGTGCCTGGCGGGCAGGGGGGAAAGCTAACTATGGCTACACCTTC	.	TRBV30	TRBJ1-2	TRBD1
CSVGETGSQNIQYF	TGCAGCGTGGGGGAGACAGGGAGCCAGAACATTCAGTACTTC	.	TRBV29-1	TRBJ2-4	TRBD1
CASSFEANYEQYF	TGTGCCAGCAGTTTTGAGGCCAACTACGAGCAGTACTTC	.	TRBV12-3/TRBV12-4	TRBJ2-7	.
CAIEGQGTDTQYF	TGTGCCATCGAGGGGCAGGGAACAGATACGCAGTATTTT	few	TRBV10-3	TRBJ2-3	.
CAWTLGGQGNTEAFF	TGTGCCTGGACCCTTGGGGGACAGGGGAACACTGAAGCTTTCTTT	.	TRBV30	TRBJ1-1	TRBD1